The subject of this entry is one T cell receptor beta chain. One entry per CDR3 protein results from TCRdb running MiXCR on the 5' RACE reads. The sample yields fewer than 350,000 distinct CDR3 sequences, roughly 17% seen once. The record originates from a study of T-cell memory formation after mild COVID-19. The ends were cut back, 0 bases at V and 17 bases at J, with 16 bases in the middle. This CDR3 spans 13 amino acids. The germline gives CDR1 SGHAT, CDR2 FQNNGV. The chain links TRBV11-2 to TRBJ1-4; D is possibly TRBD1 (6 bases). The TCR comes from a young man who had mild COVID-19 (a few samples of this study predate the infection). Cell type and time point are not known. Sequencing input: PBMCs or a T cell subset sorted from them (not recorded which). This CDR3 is CASSLEGGAGVFF. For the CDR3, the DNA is TGTGCCAGCAGCTTAGAGGGCGGAGCAGGGGTATTTTTT. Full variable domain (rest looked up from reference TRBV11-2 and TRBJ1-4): EAGVAQSPRYKIIEKRQSVAFWCNPISGHATLYWYQQILGQGPKLLIQFQNNGVVDDSQLPKDRFSAERLKGVDSTLKIQPAKLEDSAVYLCASSLEGGAGVFFGSGTQLSVL.